These 8 T cell receptor beta chains share one sample of origin, sequenced in a study of cytomegalovirus exposure and HLA in healthy donors. Sequenced by immunoSEQ multiplex PCR; TCRdb stores in-frame clones only, minus some. The sample yields over 100,000 clones, roughly nine tenths seen once. Sequencing was done on a sample of PBMCs. These receptors all come from a woman under 30 in good health and CMV-seronegative.

The rearrangement links TRBV6-5 to TRBJ2-5; a weak D match, TRBD2 (7 bases). Germline lookup yields CDR1 MNHEY and CDR2 SVGAGI. This CDR3 region has 15 residues. V shed 5 bases and J shed 2 bases, with 15 bases lying between them. The DNA for the CDR3 is TGTGCCAGCAGTCAAATAGGGGGGGGACAAGAGACCCAGTACTTC. Amino acids: CASSQIGGGQETQYF.

The chain combines TRBV5-1 with TRBJ2-5; no reliable D call. Germline values: CDR1 SGHRS, CDR2 YFSETQ. V was cut by 0 bases and J by 1 base, with 10 bases left in between. The CDR3 contains 15 residues. The CDR3 nucleotides are TGCGCCAGCAGCTTGGTCGTAGGCGGCCAAGAGACCCAGTACTTC. It encodes CASSLVVGGQETQYF.

The chain has TRBV23-1 and TRBJ1-5; TRBD1 agrees at 9 bases. TRBV23-1 is filed as an ORF, its function uncertain. V trimming: 2 bases; J trimming: 7 bases; junction bases outside the gene matches: 9. There are 16 residues in the CDR3. The CDR3 nucleotides are TGCGCCAGCAGTCAACCGGGACAGGGCCGTTGGCAGCCCCAGCATTTT. Translating gives CASSQPGQGRWQPQHF.

CDR3 DNA sequence: TGTGCCAGCAGCTATGGCGGGGGCATGAACACTGAAGCTTTCTTT. Amino acid sequence: CASSYGGGMNTEAFF. The rearrangement joins TRBV5-6 to TRBJ1-1, with D possibly TRBD1 on 6 matching bases. Germline V gene lookup returns CDR1 SGHDT and CDR2 YYEEEE. Trimming removed 3 bases at V and 0 bases at J, with 12 bases between. CDR3 length: 15 residues.

The chain combines TRBV7-2 with TRBJ2-1, with D possibly TRBD2 on 6 matching bases. This CDR3 contains 15 residues. V lost 3 bases and J 4 bases, leaving 13 bases between the germline ends. The germline V gene encodes CDR1 SGHTA and CDR2 FQGNSA. CDR3 in DNA: TGTGCCAGCAGCTTTGGTACCGGGGGTTACAATGAGCAGTTCTTC. This translates into CASSFGTGGYNEQFF.

The chain couples TRBV5-1 to TRBJ2-5, with D possibly matching TRBD2 (5 bases). The CDR3 consists of 11 residues. CDR1 and CDR2 (germline): SGHRS, YFSETQ. Trimming stripped 7 bases from V and 5 bases from J, with 9 bases between. The CDR3 here is CASGEFETQYF. The CDR3 DNA reads TGCGCCAGCGGGGAGTTTGAGACCCAGTACTTC. The full variable domain, with the rest looked up from reference TRBV5-1 and TRBJ2-5, is KAGVTQTPRYLIKTRGQQVTLSCSPISGHRSVSWYQQTPGQGLQFLFEYFSETQRNKGNFPGRFSGRQFSNSRSEMNVSTLELGDSALYLCASGEFETQYFGPGTRLLVL.

This clone came up once. The rearrangement joins TRBV15 to TRBJ2-2; the match to TRBD1 covers 8 bases. Germline CDR1 reads LNHNV; CDR2 reads YYDKDF (reference sequence). V trimming: 5 bases; J trimming: 3 bases; junction bases outside the gene matches: 5. The CDR3 is 15 residues long. The chain's CDR3 is CATSPTDRDTGELFF. CDR3 in DNA: TGTGCCACCAGCCCAACGGACAGGGACACCGGGGAGCTGTTTTTT.

As to this clone: Other DNA sequences of this sample code for an identical CDR3. The rearrangement uses TRBV2 and TRBJ1-4, with 8 bases identical to TRBD1. The length of the CDR3 is 12 residues. With V trimmed by 4 bases and J by 8 bases, 0 bases remained unmatched. Germline CDR1 and CDR2: SNHLY and FYNNEI. CDR3 amino acids: CASSGTGEKLFF. The CDR3 bases are TGTGCCAGCAGTGGGACAGGGGAAAAACTGTTTTTT.